Following are 10 T cell receptor beta chains from one sample sequenced in a study of technical replicates of blood from a handful of donors. Sequenced by immunoSEQ multiplex PCR; TCRdb stores in-frame clones only, minus some. The sample holds 85,000 to 100,000 clones, approximately 96% seen once. The specimen was T cells isolated from PBMCs. The receptors originated from a human donor in good health.

This chain uses TRBV6-5 with TRBJ1-4; the match to TRBD1 covers 8 bases. V lost 6 bases and J lost 8; bases outside the gene matches: 5. CDR1 and CDR2 (germline): MNHEY, SVGAGI. The CDR3 extends over 13 amino acids. The CDR3 sequence: CASSRTGGEKLFF. CDR3 nucleotide sequence: TGTGCCAGCAGCCGCACAGGGGGGGAAAAACTGTTTTTT.

The chain joins TRBV4-1 to TRBJ2-7; the D gene is possibly TRBD1 (6 bases). Trimming shortened V by 3 bases and J by 3 bases, and 12 bases separated the two germline ends. The V gene's germline CDR1 is MGHRA and CDR2 YSYEKL. CDR3 length: 14 amino acids. The CDR3 DNA reads as TGCGCCAGCAGCCAGGAAACAGGGTACTACGAGCAGTACTTC. Its protein is CASSQETGYYEQYF.

The chain uses TRBV9 and TRBJ2-5, with D possibly matching TRBD2 (5 bases). The germline CDR1 and CDR2 sequences are SGDLS and YYNGEE. V lost 4 bases and J lost 2, with 12 bases in between. The CDR3 length is 14 residues. The DNA of the CDR3 is TGTGCCAGCAGCTTAATACCGGGGCAAGAGACCCAGTACTTC. Residues: CASSLIPGQETQYF.

This chain joins TRBV14 and TRBJ1-4, with D possibly TRBD1 on 6 matching bases. This CDR3 spans 14 amino acids. The germline V gene has CDR1 SGHDN and CDR2 FVKESK. V was clipped by 2 bases and J by 6 bases, with 10 bases between them. In DNA, the CDR3 is TGTGCCAGCAGCCAAACAGGGTTTGATGAAAAACTGTTTTTT. Translation gives CASSQTGFDEKLFF.

This rearrangement joins TRBV7-2 to TRBJ2-7; 10 bases fit TRBD1. The V and J ends lost 5 bases and 7 bases, in that order; junction bases with no gene match: 11. The CDR3 is 15 residues long. The germline V gene encodes CDR1 SGHTA and CDR2 FQGNSA. CDR3 residues: CASSPVGQGMGEQYF. The CDR3, as DNA: TGTGCCAGCAGCCCAGTGGGACAGGGGATGGGGGAGCAGTACTTC.

The chain employs TRBV2 and TRBJ2-5; 7 positions match TRBD2. Germline values: CDR1 SNHLY, CDR2 FYNNEI. Trimming cost V 5 bases and J 3 bases; bases outside gene matches: 9. CDR3 size: 15 residues. The CDR3 reads CASSPIRDYKETQYF. The CDR3 nucleotides are TGTGCCAGCAGTCCAATCCGGGACTACAAAGAGACCCAGTACTTC.

This clone appeared once. The V gene is TRBV6-4, the J gene TRBJ1-2; D gene unclear. Trimming left V 2 bases short and J 6 bases short, with 16 bases between. The germline V gene encodes CDR1 MRHNA and CDR2 SNTAGT. This CDR3 has 15 amino acids. In DNA, the CDR3 is TGTGCCAGCAGTGACAGTGACTCGACGGGTAATGGCTACACCTTC. Protein: CASSDSDSTGNGYTF.

This chain joins TRBV7-9 and TRBJ2-5, with a tentative D call TRBD2 (6 bases). The germline V and J ends were trimmed by 4 bases and 7 bases, with 19 bases remaining between them. Germline V lookup: CDR1 SEHNR, CDR2 FQNEAQ (reference sequence). The CDR3 is made up of 15 amino acids. As DNA, the CDR3 is TGTGCCAGCAGCTATAGTGGGGACTTGAGTGGGACCCAGTACTTC. Translation: CASSYSGDLSGTQYF.

The rearrangement joins TRBV5-3 to TRBJ2-1; D is unclear. TRBV5-3 has ORF status, its function being uncertain. Trimming shortened V by 7 bases and J by 4 bases, and 6 bases separated the two germline ends. CDR3 length equals 11 residues. The CDR3 DNA reads TGTGCCAGACCCCGTTACAATGAGCAGTTCTTC. Amino acid sequence: CARPRYNEQFF.

The chain recombines TRBV18 with TRBJ1-2; 10 nucleotides line up with TRBD1. V dropped 4 bases and J dropped 3; count of bases not matched to a gene: 8. Germline V gives CDR1 KGHSH, CDR2 LQKENI. The length of the CDR3 is 16 residues. In DNA, the CDR3 is TGTGCCAGCTCACTACGATCCGGGACAGGGGACTATGGCTACACCTTC. Its protein is CASSLRSGTGDYGYTF.